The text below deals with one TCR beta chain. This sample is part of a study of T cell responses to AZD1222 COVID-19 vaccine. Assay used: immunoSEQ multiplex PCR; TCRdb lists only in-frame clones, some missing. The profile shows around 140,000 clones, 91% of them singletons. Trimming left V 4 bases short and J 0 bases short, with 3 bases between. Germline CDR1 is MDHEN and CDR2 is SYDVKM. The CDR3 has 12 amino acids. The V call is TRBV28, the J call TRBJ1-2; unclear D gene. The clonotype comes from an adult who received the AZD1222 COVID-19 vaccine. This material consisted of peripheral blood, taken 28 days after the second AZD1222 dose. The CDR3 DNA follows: TGTGCCAGCAGTTCCACTAACTATGGCTACACCTTC. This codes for CASSSTNYGYTF.